Detailed here is one T cell receptor (beta chain). The CDR3 is made up of 13 amino acids. V was shortened by 7 bases and J by 6 bases, with 16 bases between the two germline ends. Germline V lookup: CDR1 SQVTM, CDR2 ANQGSEA. Study processing details: Amplification of reference gene primers provided the estimated nucleated cell counts. Here immunoSEQ multiplex PCR was the method, and the copy in TCRdb shows in-frame clones only, minus some. D and trimming come from the DNA, and the V and J calls and clone size come from that table. The sample holds 400,000 or so clones, roughly 88% seen once. This specimen belongs to a study of blood T cell repertoires in COVID-19.

This chain uses TRBV29-1 with TRBJ2-1; the D gene is possibly TRBD1 (5 bases). Sequenced input: PBMCs or T cells enriched from blood (not recorded which). The TCR originated in a middle-aged woman with acute COVID-19. CDR3 nucleotides: TGCAGCGGAACCGTGCAGGGCCCCAATGAGCAGTTCTTC. It is translated as CSGTVQGPNEQFF.